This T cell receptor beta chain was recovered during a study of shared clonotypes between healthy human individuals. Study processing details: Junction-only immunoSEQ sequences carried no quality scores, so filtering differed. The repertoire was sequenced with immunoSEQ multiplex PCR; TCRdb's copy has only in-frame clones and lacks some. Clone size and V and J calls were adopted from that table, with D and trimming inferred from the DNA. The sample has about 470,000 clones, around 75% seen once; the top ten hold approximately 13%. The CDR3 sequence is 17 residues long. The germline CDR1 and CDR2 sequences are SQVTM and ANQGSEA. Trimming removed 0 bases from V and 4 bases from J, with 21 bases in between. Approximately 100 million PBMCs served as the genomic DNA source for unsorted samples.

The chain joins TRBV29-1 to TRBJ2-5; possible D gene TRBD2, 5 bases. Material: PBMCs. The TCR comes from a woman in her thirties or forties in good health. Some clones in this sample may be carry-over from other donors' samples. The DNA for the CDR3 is TGCAGCGTTGAAGATCGCTCGCGGGTTAATTTCCGAGAGACCCAGTACTTC. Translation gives CSVEDRSRVNFRETQYF.